This is a list of T cell receptor beta chains from one sample in a study of beta chain features in type 1 diabetes. Profiling relied on immunoSEQ multiplex PCR, and the TCRdb table lists in-frame clones only, not all of them. The sample lists under 450,000 clones; less than 15% were seen once. The sample taken for sequencing was naive CD4+ T cells from blood. The receptors were sampled from a woman younger than 35 in good health. CDR3s include the opening cysteine and the closing phenylalanine or tryptophan.

j_gene,v_gene,CDR3aa
TRBJ1-1,TRBV4-3,CASSLTSGGAAFF
TRBJ1-1,TRBV10-3,CAISEGGLEAFF
TRBJ2-2,TRBV5-1,CASSLAAGTVTGELFF
TRBJ2-6,TRBV11-2,CASSLGQGTGANVLTF
TRBJ1-4,TRBV5-4,CASSFQASTNEKLFF
TRBJ2-5,TRBV5-1,CASSSTGTGATGTQYF
TRBJ2-1,TRBV29-1,CSVGQARDEQFF
TRBJ2-2,TRBV2,CASRSGVKTGELFF
TRBJ2-7,TRBV30,CAWSLGYEQYF
TRBJ1-1,TRBV10-3,CAISESVRPGEAFF
TRBJ2-2,TRBV28,CASRVARTGELFF
TRBJ2-2,TRBV30,CAARGTAAASNTGELFF
TRBJ2-1,TRBV5-4,CASSPYANEQFF
TRBJ1-2,TRBV28,CASSTYRGGYTF
TRBJ1-2,TRBV27,CASSPRVLMDYGYTF
TRBJ1-4,TRBV4-1,CASSHTPGQGWEKLFF
TRBJ1-2,TRBV29-1,CSVYGGNYGYTF
TRBJ2-7,TRBV29-1,CSVEGRGGTSPYEQYF
TRBJ2-6,TRBV5-1,CASSFGSGANVLTF
TRBJ2-1,TRBV4-2,CASSPQGSGLAGGGNEQFF
TRBJ2-3,TRBV5-1,CASSFDGGGGTDTQYF
TRBJ1-1,TRBV29-1,CSVAARNTEAFF
TRBJ2-3,TRBV18,CASSPEGTDTQYF
TRBJ1-2,TRBV10-3,CAISETGTGDYGYTF
TRBJ2-7,TRBV6-5,CASSFRFEQYF
TRBJ2-7,TRBV5-6,CASTGGYEQYF
TRBJ2-6,TRBV28,CASSSTPRGSGANVLTF
TRBJ2-1,TRBV7-3,CASSSSGLAGLNEQFF
TRBJ1-1,TRBV7-2,CASSFESITEAFF
TRBJ2-5,TRBV4-2,CASSQEGQRQETQYF
TRBJ2-7,TRBV7-9,CASSVDPGTGYEQYF
TRBJ2-7,TRBV9,CASSAGTSGREQYF
TRBJ2-3,TRBV29-1,CSGFSGADTQYF
TRBJ2-1,TRBV7-9,CASSSSGSYEQFF
TRBJ2-1,TRBV30,CAWSGTSEYNEQFF
TRBJ1-1,TRBV9,CASSVSVNTEAFF
TRBJ2-4,TRBV6-1,CASRPSGSRGNIQYF
TRBJ2-1,TRBV5-1,CASSLGLDYNEQFF
TRBJ1-2,TRBV9,CASSARRGANYGYTF
TRBJ2-1,TRBV9,CASSVREGSYNEQFF
TRBJ2-2,TRBV29-1,CSVASWVWGLGNTGELFF
TRBJ1-6,TRBV30,CAWSGSAGAFNSPLHF